This TCR beta chain was documented in a study of blood T cells in healthy people across ages. Alongside a J-beta primer mix, a sample-barcoded 5' primer served in a second PCR lasting roughly 6 to 11 cycles. The authors tagged each cDNA molecule using a template-switch adaptor with 12 random nucleotides. Every sample produced at least 3 million CDR3-containing paired-end reads. MiXCR, run by TCRdb on the 5' RACE reads, gives a single entry per CDR3 protein. The sample gives 650,000 to 800,000 distinct CDR3 sequences, approximately 44% of which show up once; under 20% is in the top ten. With respect to this clonotype: What it binds is not known.

CDR1 is MNHEY, CDR2 SMNVEV, per germline (reference sequence). The CDR3 is 14 amino acids. V dropped 5 bases and J dropped 2 bases, with 13 bases sitting between them. Study-wide results and caveats: Estimates of total diversity, which came from one million sequenced T cells, were considered to be underestimates. Samples with more naive T cells showed higher observed beta diversity.

This sequence originates from a man aged 55 to 70 in good health. The chain links TRBV27 to TRBJ2-7, with D maybe TRBD2 (6 bases). The sequenced sample consisted of blood. The CDR3, as DNA: TGTGCCAGCAGTCCCCTGGGAGGAGCCTACGAGCAGTACTTC. It encodes CASSPLGGAYEQYF.